This T cell receptor beta chain comes out of a study of human T cells and chemical hapten exposure. This clonotype was observed at least ten times. As for time point: pre-sensitization, week 0. Indicated treatment: therapeutic diphenylcyclopropenone sensitization with weekly scalp DPC. V was cut by 5 bases and J by 4 bases, with 9 bases left in between. There are 12 residues in the CDR3. Germline assignment: CDR1 SGHVS and CDR2 FQNEAQ. MiXCR, run by TCRdb on the RACE reads, gives a single entry per CDR3 protein. The repertoire consists of 350,000 to 400,000 distinct CDR3 sequences, with 5.1% occurring once and the leading ten covering 2% to 3%.

The chain joins TRBV7-8 to TRBJ2-7; D not resolved. This TCR came from a woman in her 50s with alopecia areata. Some clones in this sample may be carry-over from other donors' samples. The sample was whole blood, taken in connection with sensitization to the hapten diphenylcyclopropenone (DPC). In DNA form, the CDR3 reads TGTGCCAGCAGCCCCCTCGAATACGAGCAGTACTTC. Its protein product is CASSPLEYEQYF.